One and the same sample provided the 3 T cell receptor beta chains below, sequenced in a study of blood T cell repertoires in COVID-19. Measured with immunoSEQ multiplex PCR; TCRdb has only the in-frame clones, and not every one. Of 230,000 or so clones listed, under 90% are singletons. Sequencing was carried out using peripheral blood. Receptor source: a young man with active or convalescent COVID-19.

V gene TRBV10-1 combines with J gene TRBJ2-7, with 10 positions matching TRBD2. V dropped 0 bases and J dropped 3; count of bases not matched to a gene: 2. The CDR3 is 15 amino acids. Per the germline V gene, CDR1 is WNHNN and CDR2 is SYGVQD (reference sequence). CDR3 residues: CASSESLAGDYEQYF. The DNA for the CDR3 is TGCGCCAGCAGTGAGTCCCTAGCGGGGGACTACGAGCAGTACTTC.

The genes are TRBV19 and TRBJ1-5; D possibly corresponds to TRBD1 (6 bases). The CDR3 is made up of 16 amino acids. Germline CDR1 LNHDA, CDR2 SQIVND (reference sequence). The V and J ends lost 1 base and 8 bases respectively, with 18 bases between them. The CDR3 DNA sequence: TGTGCCAGTAGTATAGCTAGGGCCAGGGGTGTAAAGCCCCAGCATTTT. It translates to CASSIARARGVKPQHF.

Note on this clone: A read error may produce the germline difference seen at one junction end. This chain links TRBV30 with TRBJ2-7; D call uncertain. The length of the CDR3 is 11 residues. The germline gives CDR1 GTSNPN, CDR2 SVGIG (reference sequence). CDR3 in DNA: TGTGCCTGGAGCTTTGCTTTCGTCCCCCAGTTC. The encoded protein is CAWSFAFVPQF.